This TCR beta chain was obtained from a study of long-term antiretroviral therapy in people with HIV. At the survey level, the v3.0 immunoSEQ assay was run. Method: immunoSEQ multiplex PCR; TCRdb's copy keeps in-frame clones and lacks some. Counted here are about 23,000 clones, around 82% occurring once; the ten biggest clones make up 6% to 8%. The CDR3 extends over 15 amino acids. The V and J ends lost 0 bases and 4 bases respectively, with 11 bases between them. Per germline, CDR1 SGHDT and CDR2 YYEEEE. A word on this clone: What it binds is not known.

There was at least one pre-ART PBMC sample for each donor, plus at least two post-ART PBMC samples. Notes on the study in general: HIV repertoires spanned tighter CDR3 length ranges than controls did. Dominating the repertoire at all time points were the clones that expanded before ART.

Specimen: unsorted PBMCs, collected 1.5 years after starting antiretroviral therapy. The TCR originated in a man aged 25 to 40 with HIV. J is TRBJ1-3 and V is TRBV5-6; no firm D call. The CDR3, as DNA: TGTGCCAGCAGCTTGGACAATAGTGTGGGAAACACCATATATTTT. Amino acids: CASSLDNSVGNTIYF.